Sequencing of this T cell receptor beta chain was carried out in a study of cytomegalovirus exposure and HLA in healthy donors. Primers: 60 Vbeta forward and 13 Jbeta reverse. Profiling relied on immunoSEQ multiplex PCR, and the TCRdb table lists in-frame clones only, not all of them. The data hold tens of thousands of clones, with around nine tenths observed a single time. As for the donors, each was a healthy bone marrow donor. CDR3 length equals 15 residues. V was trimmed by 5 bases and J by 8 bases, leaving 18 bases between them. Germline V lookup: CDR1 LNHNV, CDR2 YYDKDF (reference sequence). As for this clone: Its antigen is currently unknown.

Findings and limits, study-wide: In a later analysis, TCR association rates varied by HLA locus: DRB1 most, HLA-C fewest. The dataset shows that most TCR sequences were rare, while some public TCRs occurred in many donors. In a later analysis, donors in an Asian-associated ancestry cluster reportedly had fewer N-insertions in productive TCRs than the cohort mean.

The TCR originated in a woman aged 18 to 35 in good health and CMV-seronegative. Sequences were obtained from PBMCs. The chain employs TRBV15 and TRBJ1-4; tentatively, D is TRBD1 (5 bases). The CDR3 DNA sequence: TGTGCCACCAGCGGTAATCTTGCGGCAGGGGAAAAACTGTTTTTT. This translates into CATSGNLAAGEKLFF.